The entry below gives a single T cell receptor (beta chain) sequence along with its context. The source of the sample is a study of blood T cell repertoires in COVID-19. CDR3 length: 17 residues. Germline CDR1 is LNHNV and CDR2 is YYDKDF (reference sequence). Trimming cost V 1 base and J 1 base, with 16 bases left between them. Generated by immunoSEQ multiplex PCR, the TCRdb table keeps only in-frame clones and is missing some. The sample holds about 370,000 clones, approximately 91% seen once. This clonotype originated in a middle-aged woman who had been exposed to COVID-19. The rearrangement joins TRBV15 to TRBJ2-5, with D maybe TRBD2 (5 bases). Sequencing used PBMCs or T cells enriched from blood (not recorded which). The CDR3 region is CATSRGVGGGLQETQYF. In nucleotides, the CDR3 is TGTGCCACCAGCAGAGGGGTGGGTGGAGGTCTCCAAGAGACCCAGTACTTC.